A single sample is the source of the 9 T cell receptor beta chains below, sequenced in a study of Ad26.COV2.S vaccination and SARS-CoV-2 variants. Treatment here: around 19 received Ad26.COV2.S at low or high dose, single or two shots; about 5 received placebo; per-sample allocation not given. After the first vaccine or placebo injection, samples were drawn on day 63. Sequenced by immunoSEQ multiplex PCR; TCRdb stores in-frame clones only, minus some. The sample shows roughly 330,000 clones, roughly 90% of them seen only once. Sequences were derived from peripheral blood, sampled in a trial of Ad26.COV2.S vaccine versus placebo. These receptors all come from a person aged 18-60 years who received the Ad26.COV2.S COVID-19 vaccine or a placebo.

This chain connects TRBV6-5 to TRBJ2-7; 9 nucleotides match TRBD1. Germline V gene sequence: CDR1 MNHEY, CDR2 SVGAGI. J gave up 2 bases and V 8 bases, and 7 bases lay outside the gene matches. The CDR3 is 14 residues long. CDR3 in amino acids: CASFRDRETYEQYF. Written as DNA, the CDR3 is TGTGCCAGCTTTAGGGACAGGGAAACCTACGAGCAGTACTTC.

This clone was seen a single time. The J gene is TRBJ2-1, the V gene TRBV6-6, with D hard to call. The ends were cut back, 7 bases at V and 4 bases at J, with 11 bases in the middle. Germline lookup yields CDR1 MNHNY and CDR2 SVGAGI (reference sequence). CDR3 length equals 13 residues. CDR3: CASTLSLYNEQFF. The DNA for the CDR3 is TGTGCCAGCACCCTGAGTCTTTACAATGAGCAGTTCTTC.

The V and J genes are TRBV11-2 and TRBJ1-2, with D perhaps matching TRBD1 (5 bases). The germline V gene has CDR1 SGHAT and CDR2 FQNNGV. Trimming took off 0 bases at V and 2 bases at J, with 10 bases between the two ends. The CDR3 is 15 amino acids. In DNA form, the CDR3 reads TGTGCCAGCAGCTTAGATGGGCAGGGCAACTATGGCTACACCTTC. Protein sequence: CASSLDGQGNYGYTF.

J is TRBJ2-1 and V is TRBV6-5, with a possible D match to TRBD1 (6 bases). V lost 7 bases, J lost 7 bases, and 17 bases lay in between. The CDR3 is made up of 14 amino acids. Germline V gene sequence: CDR1 MNHEY, CDR2 SVGAGI. CDR3 protein: CASNSGALENEQFF. The CDR3, as DNA: TGTGCCAGCAACTCAGGGGCGCTGGAGAATGAGCAGTTCTTC.

The chain recombines TRBV19 with TRBJ2-5, with TRBD2 as a possible D gene (6 bases). Germline CDR1 reads LNHDA; CDR2 reads SQIVND (reference sequence). V lost 3 bases and J 5 bases, leaving 13 bases between the germline ends. This CDR3 is 14 amino acids long. The CDR3 DNA sequence: TGTGCCAGTAGTATCCGGGGCGGGACGGAGACCCAGTACTTC. It specifies CASSIRGGTETQYF.

This chain connects TRBV6-2 or TRBV6-3 to TRBJ2-2; D possibly corresponds to TRBD2 (5 bases). The CDR3 contains 14 residues. The germline V and J ends were trimmed by 4 bases and 1 base, with 7 bases remaining between them. In germline, CDR1 is MNHEY, CDR2 SVGEGT. CDR3 loop: CASSWAGNTGELFF. CDR3 DNA sequence: TGTGCCAGCAGTTGGGCGGGGAACACCGGGGAGCTGTTTTTT.

V usage is TRBV28 and J usage is TRBJ2-3, with D unresolved. The length of the CDR3 is 11 residues. Trimming pared 3 bases from V and 7 bases from J, leaving 5 bases between. Looked up from germline, CDR1 is MDHEN and CDR2 is SYDVKM. In DNA, the CDR3 is TGTGCCAGCAGTTTGGGGTATACGCAGTATTTT. Its protein is CASSLGYTQYF.

The chain recombines TRBV28 with TRBJ1-5, with no clear D. Germline V lookup: CDR1 MDHEN, CDR2 SYDVKM. V lost 5 bases and J lost 3, with 8 bases in between. This CDR3 comprises 13 residues. Here the CDR3 reads CASSPSFNQPQHF. CDR3 nucleotide sequence: TGTGCCAGCAGTCCCTCGTTCAATCAGCCCCAGCATTTT.

This clone was recorded only once. The J gene is TRBJ2-5, the V gene TRBV9; 7 positions agree with TRBD1. Trimming cost V 3 bases and J 5 bases; bases outside gene matches: 7. This CDR3 contains 14 residues. Looked up from germline, CDR1 is SGDLS and CDR2 is YYNGEE. The CDR3 DNA follows: TGTGCCAGCAGCGCCGGGACAGAAGGGGAGACCCAGTACTTC. This encodes CASSAGTEGETQYF.